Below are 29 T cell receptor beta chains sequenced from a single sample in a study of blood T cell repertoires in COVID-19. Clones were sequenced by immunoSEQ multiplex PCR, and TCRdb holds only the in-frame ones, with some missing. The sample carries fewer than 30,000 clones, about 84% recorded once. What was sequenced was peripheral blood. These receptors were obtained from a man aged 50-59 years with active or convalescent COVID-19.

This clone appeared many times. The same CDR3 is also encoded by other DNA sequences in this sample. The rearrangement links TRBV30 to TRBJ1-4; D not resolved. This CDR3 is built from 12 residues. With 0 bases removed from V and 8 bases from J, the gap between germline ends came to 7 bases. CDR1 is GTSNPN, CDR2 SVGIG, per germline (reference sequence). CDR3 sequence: CAWSVLREKLFF. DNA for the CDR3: TGTGCCTGGAGTGTACTTCGGGAAAAACTGTTTTTT.

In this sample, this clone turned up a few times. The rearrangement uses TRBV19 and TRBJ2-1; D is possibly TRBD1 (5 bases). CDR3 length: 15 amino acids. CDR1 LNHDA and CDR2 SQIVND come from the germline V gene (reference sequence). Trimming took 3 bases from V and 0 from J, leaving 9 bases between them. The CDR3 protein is CASSMGRSSYNEQFF. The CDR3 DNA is TGTGCCAGTAGTATGGGGCGTAGCTCCTACAATGAGCAGTTCTTC.

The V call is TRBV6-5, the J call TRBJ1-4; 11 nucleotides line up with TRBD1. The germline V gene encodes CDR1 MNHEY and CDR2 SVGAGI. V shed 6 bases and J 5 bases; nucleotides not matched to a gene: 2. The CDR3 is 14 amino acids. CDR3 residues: CASRRDRGNEKLFF. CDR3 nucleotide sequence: TGTGCCAGCAGGAGGGACAGGGGGAATGAAAAACTGTTTTTT.

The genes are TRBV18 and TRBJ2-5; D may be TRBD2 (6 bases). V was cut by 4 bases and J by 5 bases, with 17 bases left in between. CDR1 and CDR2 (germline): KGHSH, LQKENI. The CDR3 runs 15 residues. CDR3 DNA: TGTGCCAGCTCACGGGCGAACGGGCTAGCGGAGACCCAGTACTTC. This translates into CASSRANGLAETQYF.

The CDR3 nucleotides are TGTGCCAGCAGCTCAAAACTGAAAGAGACCCAGTACTTC. Translation: CASSSKLKETQYF. This sequence joins TRBV11-2 and TRBJ2-5; no definite D call. The CDR3 is 13 residues long. In germline, CDR1 is SGHAT, CDR2 FQNNGV. Trimming took 4 bases from V and 3 from J, leaving 9 bases between them.

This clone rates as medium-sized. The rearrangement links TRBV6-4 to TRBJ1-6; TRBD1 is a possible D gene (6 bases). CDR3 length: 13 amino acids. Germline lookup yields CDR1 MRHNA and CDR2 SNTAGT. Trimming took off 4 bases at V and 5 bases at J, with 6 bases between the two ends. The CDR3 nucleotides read TGTGCCAGCAGTGCAGGGGATAATTCACCCCTCCACTTT. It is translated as CASSAGDNSPLHF.

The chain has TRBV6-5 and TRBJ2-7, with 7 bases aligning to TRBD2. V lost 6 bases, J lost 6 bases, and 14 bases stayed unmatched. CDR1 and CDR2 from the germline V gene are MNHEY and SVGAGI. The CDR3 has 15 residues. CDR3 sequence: CASSGMEGGRVEQYF. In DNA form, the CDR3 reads TGTGCCAGCAGCGGAATGGAGGGAGGGCGGGTCGAGCAGTACTTC.

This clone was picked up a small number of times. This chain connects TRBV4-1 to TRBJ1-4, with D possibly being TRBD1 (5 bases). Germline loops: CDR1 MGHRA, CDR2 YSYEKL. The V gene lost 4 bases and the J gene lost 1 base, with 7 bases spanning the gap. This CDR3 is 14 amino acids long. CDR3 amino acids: CASSLRVTNEKLFF. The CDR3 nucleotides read TGCGCCAGCAGCCTCAGGGTAACTAATGAAAAACTGTTTTTT.

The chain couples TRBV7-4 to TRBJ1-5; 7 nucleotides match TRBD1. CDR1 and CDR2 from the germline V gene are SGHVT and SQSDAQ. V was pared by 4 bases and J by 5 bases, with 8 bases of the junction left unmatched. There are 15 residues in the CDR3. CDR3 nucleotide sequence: TGTGCCAGCAGCTGGGACAGAGGGGTGGATCAGCCCCAGCATTTT. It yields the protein CASSWDRGVDQPQHF.

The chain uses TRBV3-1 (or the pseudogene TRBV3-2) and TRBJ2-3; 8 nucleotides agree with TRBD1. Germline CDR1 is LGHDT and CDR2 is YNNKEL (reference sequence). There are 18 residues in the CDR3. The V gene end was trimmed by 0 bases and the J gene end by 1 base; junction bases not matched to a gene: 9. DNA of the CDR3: TGTGCCAGCAGCCAAGATGCCGGACTGGGACAGGGCACAGATACGCAGTATTTT. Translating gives CASSQDAGLGQGTDTQYF.

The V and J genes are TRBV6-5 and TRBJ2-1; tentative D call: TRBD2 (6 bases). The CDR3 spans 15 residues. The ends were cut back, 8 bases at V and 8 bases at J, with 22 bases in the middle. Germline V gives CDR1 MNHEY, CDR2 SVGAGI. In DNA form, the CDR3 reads TGTGCCAGCGGGACGTGGATGGGGGGAGGCTATGAGCAGTTCTTC. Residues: CASGTWMGGGYEQFF.

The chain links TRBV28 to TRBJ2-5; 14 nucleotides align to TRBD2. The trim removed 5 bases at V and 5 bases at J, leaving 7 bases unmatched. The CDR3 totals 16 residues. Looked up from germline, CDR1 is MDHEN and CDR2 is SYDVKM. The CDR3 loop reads CASSPGLAGGAETQYF. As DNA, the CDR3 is TGTGCCAGCAGTCCAGGACTAGCGGGGGGCGCGGAGACCCAGTACTTC.

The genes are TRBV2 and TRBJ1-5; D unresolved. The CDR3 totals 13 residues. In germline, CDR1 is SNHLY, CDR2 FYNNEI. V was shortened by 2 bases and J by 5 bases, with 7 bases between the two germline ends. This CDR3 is CASSESRDQPQHF. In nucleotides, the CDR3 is TGTGCCAGCAGTGAAAGCCGAGATCAGCCCCAGCATTTT.

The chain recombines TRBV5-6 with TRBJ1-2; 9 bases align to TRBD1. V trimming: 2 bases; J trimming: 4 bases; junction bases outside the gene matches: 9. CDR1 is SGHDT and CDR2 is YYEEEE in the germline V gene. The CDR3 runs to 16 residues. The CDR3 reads CASSFWDRVQSYGYTF. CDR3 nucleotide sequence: TGTGCCAGCAGCTTTTGGGACAGGGTTCAGAGCTATGGCTACACCTTC.

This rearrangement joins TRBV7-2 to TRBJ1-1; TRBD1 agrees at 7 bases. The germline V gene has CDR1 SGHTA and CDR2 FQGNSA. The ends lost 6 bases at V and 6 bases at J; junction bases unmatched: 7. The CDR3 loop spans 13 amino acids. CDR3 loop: CASSQDRDSEAFF. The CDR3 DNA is TGTGCCAGCAGTCAAGACAGGGACTCTGAAGCTTTCTTT.

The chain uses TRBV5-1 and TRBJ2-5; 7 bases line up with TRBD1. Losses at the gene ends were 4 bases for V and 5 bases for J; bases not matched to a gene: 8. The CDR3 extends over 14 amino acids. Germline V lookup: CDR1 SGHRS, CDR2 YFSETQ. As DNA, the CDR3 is TGCGCCAGCAGCCGACAGGGTGGATCGGAGACCCAGTACTTC. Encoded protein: CASSRQGGSETQYF.

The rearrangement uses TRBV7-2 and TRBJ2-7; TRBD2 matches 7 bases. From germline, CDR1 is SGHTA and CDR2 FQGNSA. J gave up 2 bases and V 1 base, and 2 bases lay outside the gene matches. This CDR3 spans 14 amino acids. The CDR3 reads CASSLGGRPYEQYF. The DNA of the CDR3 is TGTGCCAGCAGCTTAGGCGGGAGACCCTACGAGCAGTACTTC.

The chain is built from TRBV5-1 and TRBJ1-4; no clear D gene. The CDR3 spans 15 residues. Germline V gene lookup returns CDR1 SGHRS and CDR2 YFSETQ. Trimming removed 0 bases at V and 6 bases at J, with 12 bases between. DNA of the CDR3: TGCGCCAGCAGCTTGGGCGTTCAGGCCTATGAAAAACTGTTTTTT. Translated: CASSLGVQAYEKLFF.

The CDR3 nucleotides read TGTGCCAGCAGTACAGGGGATCTTGAAAAACTGTTTTTT. It translates to CASSTGDLEKLFF. The V gene is TRBV2, the J gene TRBJ1-4; 7 bases match TRBD1. Germline CDR1 reads SNHLY; CDR2 reads FYNNEI. The ends lost 5 bases at V and 7 bases at J; junction bases unmatched: 4. This CDR3 has 13 amino acids. Together with reference TRBV2 and TRBJ1-4, the CDR3 gives the full variable domain: EPEVTQTPSHQVTQMGQEVILRCVPISNHLYFYWYRQILGQKVEFLVSFYNNEISEKSEIFDDQFSVERPDGSNFTLKIRSTKLEDSAMYFCASSTGDLEKLFFGSGTQLSVL.

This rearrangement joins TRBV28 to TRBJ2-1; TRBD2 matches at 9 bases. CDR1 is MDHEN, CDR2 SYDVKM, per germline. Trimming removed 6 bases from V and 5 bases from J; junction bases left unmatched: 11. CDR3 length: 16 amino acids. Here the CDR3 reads CASRSLAGQRNNEQFF. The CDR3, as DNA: TGTGCCAGCAGATCCCTAGCGGGGCAAAGAAACAATGAGCAGTTCTTC.

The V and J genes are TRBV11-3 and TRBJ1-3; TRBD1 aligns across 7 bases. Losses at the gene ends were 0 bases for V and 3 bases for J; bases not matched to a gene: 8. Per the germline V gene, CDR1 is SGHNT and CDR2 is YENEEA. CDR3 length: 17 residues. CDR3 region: CASSLEGTDPFGNTIYF. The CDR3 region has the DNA TGTGCCAGCAGCTTAGAAGGGACAGATCCTTTTGGAAACACCATATATTTT.

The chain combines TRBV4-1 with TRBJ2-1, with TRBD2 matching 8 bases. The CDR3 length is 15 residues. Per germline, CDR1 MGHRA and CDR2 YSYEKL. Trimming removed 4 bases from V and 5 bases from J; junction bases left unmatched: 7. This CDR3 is CASSLAGHTNNEQFF. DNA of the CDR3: TGCGCCAGCAGCCTAGCGGGACACACAAACAATGAGCAGTTCTTC.

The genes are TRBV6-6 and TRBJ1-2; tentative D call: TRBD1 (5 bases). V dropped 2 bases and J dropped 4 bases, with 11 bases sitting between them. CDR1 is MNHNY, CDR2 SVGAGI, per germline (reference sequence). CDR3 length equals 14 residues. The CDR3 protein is CASSYPEQVYGYTF. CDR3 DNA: TGTGCCAGCAGTTACCCTGAACAGGTCTATGGCTACACCTTC.

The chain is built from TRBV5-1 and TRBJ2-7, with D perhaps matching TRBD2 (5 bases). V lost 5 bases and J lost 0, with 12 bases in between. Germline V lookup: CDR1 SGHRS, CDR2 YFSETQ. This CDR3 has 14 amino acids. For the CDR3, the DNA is TGCGCCAGCAGGGTCAATAGCGACTCCTACGAGCAGTACTTC. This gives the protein CASRVNSDSYEQYF.

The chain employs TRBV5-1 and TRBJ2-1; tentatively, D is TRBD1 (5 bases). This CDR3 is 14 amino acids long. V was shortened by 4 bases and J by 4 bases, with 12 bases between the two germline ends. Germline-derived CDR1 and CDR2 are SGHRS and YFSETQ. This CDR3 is CASSPGLAYNEQFF. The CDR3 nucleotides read TGCGCCAGCAGCCCAGGGTTAGCTTACAATGAGCAGTTCTTC.

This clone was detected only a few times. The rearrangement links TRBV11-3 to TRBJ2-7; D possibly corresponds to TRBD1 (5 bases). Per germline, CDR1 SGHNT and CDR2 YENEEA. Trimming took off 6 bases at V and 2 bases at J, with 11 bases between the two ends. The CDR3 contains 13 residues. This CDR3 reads CASSTKDTYEQYF. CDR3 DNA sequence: TGTGCCAGCAGTACTAAGGACACCTACGAGCAGTACTTC.

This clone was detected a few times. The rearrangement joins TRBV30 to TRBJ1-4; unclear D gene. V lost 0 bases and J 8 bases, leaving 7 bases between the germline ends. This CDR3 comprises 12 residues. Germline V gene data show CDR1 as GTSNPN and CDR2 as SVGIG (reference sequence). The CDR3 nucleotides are TGTGCCTGGAGTGTAATTCGGGAAAAACTGTTTTTT. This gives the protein CAWSVIREKLFF.

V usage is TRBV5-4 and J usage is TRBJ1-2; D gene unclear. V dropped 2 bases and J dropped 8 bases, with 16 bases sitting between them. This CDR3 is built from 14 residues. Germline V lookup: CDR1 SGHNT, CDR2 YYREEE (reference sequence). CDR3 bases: TGTGCCAGCAGCTTTGGCTCGGGAATTAGGGGCTACACCTTC. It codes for CASSFGSGIRGYTF.

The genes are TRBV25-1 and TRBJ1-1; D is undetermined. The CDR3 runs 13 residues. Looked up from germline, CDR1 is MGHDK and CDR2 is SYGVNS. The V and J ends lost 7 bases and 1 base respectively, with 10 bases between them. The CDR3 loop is CASKYNWNTEAFF. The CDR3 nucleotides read TGTGCCAGCAAGTATAACTGGAACACTGAAGCTTTCTTT.